The T cell receptor (beta chain) described here comes from a study of blood T cell repertoires in COVID-19 (dated by TCRdb to 2018 to 2020). As for the study more broadly: Samples covering the acute and convalescent phases of COVID-19 were provided by collaborators in the United States, Italy and Spain. The prospective study material was composed of cDNA or gDNA derived from T cells, B-cell-depleted T cells, or PBMCs. Subjects who had been exposed to COVID-19, were actively infected with it, or had recovered from it provided the deeply sampled blood TCRbeta repertoires that made up the dataset. The repertoires were released in a freely available public database intended as a resource for research on the immune response to SARS-CoV-2. The samples were drawn from two sources: the first 160 participants of the ongoing ImmuneRACE study, and fewer than 1,500 subjects contributed by 6 global collaborators. A de-identified subject ID, COVID-19 status, age in years and sex were almost always included in the sample metadata. Where HLA class I and class II types were available, the types were taken from metadata supplied by the sample provider, not from assay-based typing. The paper's findings and limits, for the study overall: The quantity of clinical and demographic metadata differed by source and by participant and was supplied without curation.

Notes on this clone: Its antigen remains undetermined. Base qualities are missing; no much larger clone stands one base away.

TCRbeta CDR3 regions were amplified from genomic DNA using the immunoSEQ Assay, a bias-controlled multiplex PCR. The authors' pipeline ran thus. Nucleated cell counts per sample were estimated from amplification of reference gene primers within the assay. To quantify the absolute abundance of each unique TCRbeta CDR3 rearrangement, sequence reads were collapsed and filtered. For each sample, productive Simpson clonality was calculated by taking the square root of Simpson's diversity index across productive rearrangements. The immuneACCESS repertoire file appears here via TCRdb, limited to in-frame rearrangements. These files lack a portion of the clones; in checked studies, under half of the deficit traces to unresolved V genes, and the cause of the others is not known. V, J and clone size reflect that table, while D and trimming were determined from the DNA. The sample table contains hundreds of thousands of clones; only one count was recorded for around 82% of them. The ten biggest clones cover 3.6% of the sample.

Participants in the prospective study were enrolled through a virtual design, were aged about 18 to 100 years, and lived in approximately 25 United States geographic areas. In the prospective study, cohorts were assigned on the basis of participant-reported clinical history obtained from a screening survey and a study questionnaire. Exposed participants had been in contact, within 2 weeks of entering the study, with a person who had a PCR-confirmed or clinician-diagnosed case of COVID-19. Mobile phlebotomists in the prospective study collected whole blood, serum and a nasopharyngeal or oropharyngeal swab from every participant. Prospective study participants could optionally give additional blood draws and questionnaires over a roughly 2-month period. Prospective study blood samples were shipped either frozen or at room temperature before DNA extraction. The CDR3 spans 14 residues, from the cysteine through the phenylalanine. The CDR3 DNA has 42 bases and is translated from base 1. Taken from the germline V gene, the CDR1 and CDR2 loops are MDHEN and SYDVKM. V ends up 5 bases short and J 8 bases short, with an unmatched junction base count of 9.

Sequences were obtained from PBMCs or T cells enriched from blood (not recorded which). The TCR originated in a woman aged 40 to 49 who had been exposed to COVID-19. This sequence uses TRBV28 and TRBJ1-2; TRBD1 matches 9 bases in the middle. The sequence in DNA is TGTGCCAGCAGTGTCGGACAGGGGTCGACCGGCTACACCTTC. This sequence encodes CASSVGQGSTGYTF.